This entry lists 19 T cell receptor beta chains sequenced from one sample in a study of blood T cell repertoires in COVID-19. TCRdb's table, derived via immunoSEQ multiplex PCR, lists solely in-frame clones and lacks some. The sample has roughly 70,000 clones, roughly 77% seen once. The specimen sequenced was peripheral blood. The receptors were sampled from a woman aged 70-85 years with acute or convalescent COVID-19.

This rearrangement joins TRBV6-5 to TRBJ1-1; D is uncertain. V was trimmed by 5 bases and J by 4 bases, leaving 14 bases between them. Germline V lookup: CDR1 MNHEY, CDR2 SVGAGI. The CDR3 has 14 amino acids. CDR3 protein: CASSIPGSGTEAFF. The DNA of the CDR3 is TGTGCCAGCAGTATACCGGGGAGTGGCACTGAAGCTTTCTTT.

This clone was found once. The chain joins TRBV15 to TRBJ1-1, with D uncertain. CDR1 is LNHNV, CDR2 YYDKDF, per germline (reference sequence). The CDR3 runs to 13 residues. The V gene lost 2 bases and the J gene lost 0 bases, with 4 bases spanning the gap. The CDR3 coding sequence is TGTGCCACCAGCAGAACAATGAACACTGAAGCTTTCTTT. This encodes CATSRTMNTEAFF.

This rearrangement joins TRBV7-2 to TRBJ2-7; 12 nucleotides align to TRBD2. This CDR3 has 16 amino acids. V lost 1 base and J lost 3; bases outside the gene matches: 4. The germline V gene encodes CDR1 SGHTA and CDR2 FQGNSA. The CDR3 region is CASSLGTSGRHYEQYF. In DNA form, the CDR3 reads TGTGCCAGCAGCTTAGGAACTAGCGGGAGGCACTACGAGCAGTACTTC.

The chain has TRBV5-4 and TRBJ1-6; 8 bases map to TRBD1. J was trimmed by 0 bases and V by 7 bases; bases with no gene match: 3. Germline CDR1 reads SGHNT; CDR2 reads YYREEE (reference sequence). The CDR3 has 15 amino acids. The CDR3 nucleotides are TGTGCCAGCGGACAGGGCAACTCCTATAATTCACCCCTCCACTTT. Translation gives CASGQGNSYNSPLHF.

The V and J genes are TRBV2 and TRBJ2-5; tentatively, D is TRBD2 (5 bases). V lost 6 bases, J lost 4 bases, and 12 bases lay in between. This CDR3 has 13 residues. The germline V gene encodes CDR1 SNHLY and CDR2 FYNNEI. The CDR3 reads CASSQDRGETQYF. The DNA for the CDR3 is TGTGCCAGCAGCCAGGATCGGGGAGAGACCCAGTACTTC.

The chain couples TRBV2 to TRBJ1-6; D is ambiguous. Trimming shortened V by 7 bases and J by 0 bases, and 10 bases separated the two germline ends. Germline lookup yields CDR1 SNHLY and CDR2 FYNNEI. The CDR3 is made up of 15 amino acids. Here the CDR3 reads CASKFESSYNSPLHF. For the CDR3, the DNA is TGTGCCAGCAAATTCGAGAGCTCCTATAATTCACCCCTCCACTTT.

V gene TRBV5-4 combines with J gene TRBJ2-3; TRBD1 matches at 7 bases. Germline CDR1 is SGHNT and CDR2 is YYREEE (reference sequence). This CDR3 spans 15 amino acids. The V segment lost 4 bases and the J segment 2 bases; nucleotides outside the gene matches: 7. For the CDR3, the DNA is TGTGCCAGCAGCGGGGGACAGTCGATCACAGATACGCAGTATTTT. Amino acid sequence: CASSGGQSITDTQYF.

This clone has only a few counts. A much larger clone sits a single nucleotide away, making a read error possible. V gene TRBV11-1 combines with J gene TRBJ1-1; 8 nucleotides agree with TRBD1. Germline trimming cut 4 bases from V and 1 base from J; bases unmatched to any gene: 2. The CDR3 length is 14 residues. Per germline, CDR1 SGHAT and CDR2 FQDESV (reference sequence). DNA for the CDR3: TGTGCCAGCAGCTCCGGGACAGGGAACACTGAAGCTTTCTTT. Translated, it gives CASSSGTGNTEAFF. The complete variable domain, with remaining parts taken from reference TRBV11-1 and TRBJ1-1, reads EAEVAQSPRYKITEKSQAVAFWCDPISGHATLYWYRQILGQGPELLVQFQDESVVDDSQLPKDRFSAERLKGVDSTLKIQPAELGDSAMYLCASSSGTGNTEAFFGQGTRLTVV.

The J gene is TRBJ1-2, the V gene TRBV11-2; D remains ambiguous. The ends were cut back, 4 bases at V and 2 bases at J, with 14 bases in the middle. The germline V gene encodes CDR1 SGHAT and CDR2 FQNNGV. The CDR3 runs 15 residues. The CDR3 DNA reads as TGTGCCAGCAGCTCCGCGAGACGGAGCAACTATGGCTACACCTTC. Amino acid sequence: CASSSARRSNYGYTF.

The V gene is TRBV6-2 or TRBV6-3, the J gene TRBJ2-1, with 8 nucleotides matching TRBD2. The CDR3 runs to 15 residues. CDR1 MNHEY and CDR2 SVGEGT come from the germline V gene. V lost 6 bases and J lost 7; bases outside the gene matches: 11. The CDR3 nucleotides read TGTGCCAGCAGCCACGGGGGGGGCCGGTATAATGAGCAGTTCTTC. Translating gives CASSHGGGRYNEQFF.

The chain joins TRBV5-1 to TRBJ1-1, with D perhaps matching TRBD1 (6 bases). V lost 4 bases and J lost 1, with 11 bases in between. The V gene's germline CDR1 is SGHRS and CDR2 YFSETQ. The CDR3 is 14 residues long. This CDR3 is CASSPGHWNTEAFF. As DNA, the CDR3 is TGCGCCAGCAGCCCGGGACACTGGAACACTGAAGCTTTCTTT.

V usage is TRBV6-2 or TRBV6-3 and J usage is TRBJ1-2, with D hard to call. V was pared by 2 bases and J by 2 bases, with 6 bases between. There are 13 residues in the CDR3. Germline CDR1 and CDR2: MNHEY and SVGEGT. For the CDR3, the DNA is TGTGCCAGCAGTTACGGGCAGAACTATGGCTACACCTTC. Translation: CASSYGQNYGYTF.

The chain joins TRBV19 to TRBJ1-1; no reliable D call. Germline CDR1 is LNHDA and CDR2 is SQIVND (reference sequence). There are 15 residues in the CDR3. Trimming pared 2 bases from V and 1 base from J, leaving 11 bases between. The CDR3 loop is CASSISIPGNTEAFF. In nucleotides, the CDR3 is TGTGCCAGTAGTATAAGTATACCCGGGAACACTGAAGCTTTCTTT.

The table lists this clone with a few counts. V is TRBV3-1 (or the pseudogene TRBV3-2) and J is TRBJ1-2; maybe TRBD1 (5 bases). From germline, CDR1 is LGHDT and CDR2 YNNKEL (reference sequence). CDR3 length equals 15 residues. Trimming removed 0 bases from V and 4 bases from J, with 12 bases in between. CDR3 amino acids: CASSQEVGAPYGYTF. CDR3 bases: TGTGCCAGCAGCCAAGAGGTTGGGGCCCCCTATGGCTACACCTTC.

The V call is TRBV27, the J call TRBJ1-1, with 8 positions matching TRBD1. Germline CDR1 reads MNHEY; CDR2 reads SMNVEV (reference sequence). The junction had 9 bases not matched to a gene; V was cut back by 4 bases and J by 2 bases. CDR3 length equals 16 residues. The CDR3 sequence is CASSSTHRGFNTEAFF. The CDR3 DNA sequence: TGTGCCAGCAGTTCAACACACAGGGGGTTTAACACTGAAGCTTTCTTT.

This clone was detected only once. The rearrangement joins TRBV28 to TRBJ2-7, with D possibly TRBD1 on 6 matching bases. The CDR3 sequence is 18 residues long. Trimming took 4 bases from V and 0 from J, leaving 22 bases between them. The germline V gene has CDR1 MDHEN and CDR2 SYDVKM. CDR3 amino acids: CASSSPYVRDISSYEQYF. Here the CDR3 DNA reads TGTGCCAGCAGTTCGCCGTATGTACGGGACATAAGCTCCTACGAGCAGTACTTC. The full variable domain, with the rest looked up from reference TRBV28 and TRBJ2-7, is DVKVTQSSRYLVKRTGEKVFLECVQDMDHENMFWYRQDPGLGLRLIYFSYDVKMKEKGDIPEGYSVSREKKERFSLILESASTNQTSMYLCASSSPYVRDISSYEQYFGPGTRLTVT.

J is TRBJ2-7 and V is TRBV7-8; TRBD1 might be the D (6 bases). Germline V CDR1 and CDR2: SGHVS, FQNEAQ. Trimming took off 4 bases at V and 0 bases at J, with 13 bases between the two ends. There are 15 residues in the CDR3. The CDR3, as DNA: TGTGCCAGCAGCTCACCTACAGGGTACTCCTACGAGCAGTACTTC. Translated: CASSSPTGYSYEQYF. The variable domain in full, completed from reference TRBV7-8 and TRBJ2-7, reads GAGVSQSPRYKVAKRGQDVALRCDPISGHVSLFWYQQALGQGPEFLTYFQNEAQLDKSGLPSDRFFAERPEGSVSTLKIQRTQQEDSAVYLCASSSPTGYSYEQYFGPGTRLTVT.

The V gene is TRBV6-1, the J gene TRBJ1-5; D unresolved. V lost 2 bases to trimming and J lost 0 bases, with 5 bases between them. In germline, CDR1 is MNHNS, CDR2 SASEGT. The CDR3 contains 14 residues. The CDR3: CASSEMYSNQPQHF. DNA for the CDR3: TGTGCCAGCAGTGAAATGTATAGCAATCAGCCCCAGCATTTT.

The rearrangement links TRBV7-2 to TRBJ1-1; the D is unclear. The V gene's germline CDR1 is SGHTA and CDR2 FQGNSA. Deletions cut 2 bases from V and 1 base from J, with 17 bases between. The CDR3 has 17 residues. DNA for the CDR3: TGTGCCAGCAGCTTAAATTTACGACTCCCCGGGAACACTGAAGCTTTCTTT. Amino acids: CASSLNLRLPGNTEAFF.